These 3 T cell receptor beta chains were all obtained from the same sample, sequenced in a study of neurological immune-mediated disorders. TCRdb processed the 5' RACE reads anew with MiXCR; each CDR3 protein has one entry. The sample has 57,000 or so distinct CDR3 sequences; more than 9.5% are singletons. Specimen: PBMCs. The receptors were gathered from a man aged 55 to 70 in good health.

This clonotype occurred many times. The chain carries TRBV6-5 and TRBJ1-3; D not certain. In germline, CDR1 is MNHEY, CDR2 SVGAGI. The CDR3 consists of 13 residues. Trimming left V 6 bases short and J 3 bases short, with 9 bases between. The CDR3 nucleotides read TGTGCCAGCAGGGTAAAGGTTGGAAACACCATATATTTT. Encoded protein: CASRVKVGNTIYF.

This clonotype was seen ten or more times. This sequence joins TRBV7-2 and TRBJ1-3; D remains ambiguous. With 1 base removed from V and 0 bases from J, the gap between germline ends came to 10 bases. Germline CDR1 SGHTA, CDR2 FQGNSA. The CDR3 is 16 residues long. The CDR3 spells CASSLGQVTSGNTIYF. DNA of the CDR3: TGTGCCAGCAGCTTAGGGCAGGTCACCTCTGGAAACACCATATATTTT.

The chain carries TRBV7-9 and TRBJ2-7, with 7 bases that match TRBD2. The ends lost 10 bases at V and 2 bases at J; junction bases unmatched: 2. The CDR3 totals 11 residues. Germline lookup yields CDR1 SEHNR and CDR2 FQNEAQ (reference sequence). As DNA, the CDR3 is TGTGCCATTGGGACTACCTACGAGCAGTACTTC. Its protein product is CAIGTTYEQYF.